The entry that follows covers one T cell receptor beta chain sequence. As yet, its antigen is unknown. This sample is drawn from a study of T-cell memory formation after mild COVID-19. Notes on the study in general: Researchers report contracting CD4+ clones mostly in CM and EM, with CD8+ clones in EMRA.

Germline CDR1 SGHTA, CDR2 FQGNSA. Trimming took 9 bases from V and 8 from J, leaving 13 bases between them. The CDR3 is made up of 12 amino acids. TCRdb processed the 5' RACE reads anew with MiXCR; each CDR3 protein has one entry. The sample contains about 110,000 distinct CDR3 sequences, about a sixth of which appear only once. The gene calls are TRBV7-2 and TRBJ1-4; tentative D call: TRBD1 (6 bases). This TCR was sampled from a man between 18 and 29 years old who had mild COVID-19 (a few samples of this study predate the infection). Cell type and time point are not known. The sample was PBMCs or a T cell subset sorted from them (not recorded which). The CDR3 here is CASNRVGEKLFF. CDR3 DNA sequence: TGTGCCAGTAACAGGGTCGGGGAAAAACTGTTTTTT.